The T cell receptor beta chain under discussion was sequenced for a study of PD-1 blockade in classical Hodgkin lymphoma. Of note for this clone: The target antigen is unknown.

Each and every patient relapsed after autologous stem cell transplantation, and patients got differing brentuximab vedotin exposure. V dropped 0 bases and J dropped 3 bases, with 1 base sitting between them. The CDR3 consists of 11 residues. CDR1 is SGHDT and CDR2 is YYEEEE in the germline V gene. Study results and caveats: The authors excluded patients who started nivolumab under 1 year after ASCT. CD4+ but not CD8+ TCR diversity rose significantly by C4D1.

Method: immunoSEQ multiplex PCR; TCRdb's copy keeps in-frame clones and lacks some. The data hold about 26,000 clones, with 70% to 90% observed a single time. Sample: peripheral blood mononuclear cells (PBMCs), taken at baseline. J is TRBJ2-7 and V is TRBV5-6; the D is unclear. The sequence came from a human donor with classical Hodgkin lymphoma. The chain's CDR3 is CASSLGYEQYF. CDR3 DNA sequence: TGTGCCAGCAGCTTGGGCTACGAGCAGTACTTC.